This paragraph covers one T cell receptor beta chain sequence. The V gene's germline CDR1 is SNHLY and CDR2 FYNNEI. The J segment lost 8 bases and the V segment lost 2 bases, leaving 6 bases of the junction unmatched. The CDR3 extends over 15 amino acids. Repertoires were generated with immunoSEQ multiplex PCR, while TCRdb's copy carries only in-frame clones and drops some. There are 80,000 to 95,000 clones in the sample; around 86% occur only once, and about 45% lies in the top ten. The data were taken from a study of blood T cell repertoires in COVID-19. Sequencing was carried out using peripheral blood. This sequence joins TRBV2 and TRBJ2-1, with 10 bases that match TRBD2. The sequence was obtained from a man aged 80 or over with acute or convalescent COVID-19. CDR3 nucleotide sequence: TGTGCCAGCAGTGAACAGCTAGCGGGAGCCGATGAGCAGTTCTTC. This codes for CASSEQLAGADEQFF.